This T cell receptor (beta chain) was obtained from a study of graft-versus-host responses after intestinal transplantation. Study at large: The recipients all started with anti-thymocyte globulin induction and then took tacrolimus and steroids for roughly 3 years. Findings of the study overall: Circulating GvH clone levels at their peak were associated with HvG declines (early post-transplant).

Repertoires were generated with immunoSEQ multiplex PCR, while TCRdb's copy carries only in-frame clones and drops some. The repertoire holds roughly 51,000 clones, more than 80% seen once, with approximately 0.6% in the top ten. V lost 7 bases and J lost 0, with 13 bases in between. Per the germline V gene, CDR1 is SGDLS and CDR2 is YYNGEE. The CDR3 length is 15 residues. This clone was observed a single time. The antigen remains undetermined. The sequenced sample was unstimulated CD4+ T cells sorted from spleen or lymph node cells, obtained before transplant. The receptor comes from a human donor who was the organ donor for an intestinal transplant. V is TRBV9 and J is TRBJ2-2, with D perhaps TRBD2 (5 bases). CDR3 sequence (DNA): TGTGCCAGCTCTACGGGGTATTCGAACACCGGGGAGCTGTTTTTT. Its translation: CASSTGYSNTGELFF.